These 8 T cell receptor beta chains share one sample of origin, sequenced in a study of T cell responses to AZD1222 COVID-19 vaccine. TCRdb's table, derived via immunoSEQ multiplex PCR, lists solely in-frame clones and lacks some. The sample includes more than 250,000 clones, over 90% seen only once; the top ten take roughly 0.5%. Sequencing used peripheral blood, obtained on day 0 of AZD1222 vaccination. The receptors here all came from an adult in good health.

The rearrangement uses TRBV5-1 and TRBJ1-2, with 9 bases fitting TRBD1. Germline V lookup: CDR1 SGHRS, CDR2 YFSETQ. Germline trimming cut 4 bases from V and 8 bases from J; bases unmatched to any gene: 9. This CDR3 spans 14 amino acids. The CDR3 region is CASSTDRGVEGYTF. For the CDR3, the DNA is TGCGCCAGCAGCACGGACAGGGGTGTGGAGGGCTACACCTTC.

The V gene is TRBV7-8, the J gene TRBJ1-4; 7 positions match TRBD1. Germline lookup yields CDR1 SGHVS and CDR2 FQNEAQ. V shed 5 bases, J shed 8 bases, and the junction held 11 bases outside the gene matches. The CDR3 runs 15 residues. In nucleotides, the CDR3 is TGTGCCAGCAGCCCAGGAACAGGGGTCCGGGAAAAACTGTTTTTT. Protein sequence: CASSPGTGVREKLFF.

This chain joins TRBV28 and TRBJ2-7; possibly TRBD2 for D (5 bases). The CDR3 length is 14 residues. Germline V gene sequence: CDR1 MDHEN, CDR2 SYDVKM. Trimming cost V 6 bases and J 7 bases, with 19 bases left between them. The CDR3 sequence: CASSPPGRGLEQYF. The CDR3 region has the DNA TGTGCCAGCAGCCCCCCAGGCCGAGGGCTTGAGCAGTACTTC.

This chain links TRBV25-1 with TRBJ1-1; D not resolved. V gave up 1 base and J gave up 2 bases, with 11 bases separating them. CDR1 is MGHDK, CDR2 SYGVNS, per germline. This CDR3 has 15 amino acids. CDR3 bases: TGTGCCAGCAGTGAATCGACCCAGATCAACACTGAAGCTTTCTTT. Amino acids: CASSESTQINTEAFF.

This chain uses TRBV19 with TRBJ1-5; a weak D match, TRBD1 (6 bases). Germline V gene data show CDR1 as LNHDA and CDR2 as SQIVND (reference sequence). This CDR3 is built from 14 residues. Trimming took off 3 bases at V and 7 bases at J, with 13 bases between the two ends. The CDR3 sequence is CASSIETGPQPQHF. For the CDR3, the DNA is TGTGCCAGTAGTATCGAAACAGGGCCCCAGCCCCAGCATTTT. Complete variable domain (other parts from reference TRBV19 and TRBJ1-5): DGGITQSPKYLFRKEGQNVTLSCEQNLNHDAMYWYRQDPGQGLRLIYYSQIVNDFQKGDIAEGYSVSREKKESFPLTVTSAQKNPTAFYLCASSIETGPQPQHFGDGTRLSIL.

The rearrangement joins TRBV29-1 to TRBJ1-1; D is ambiguous. Trimming pared 5 bases from V and 1 base from J, leaving 8 bases between. CDR3 length equals 12 residues. The germline CDR1 and CDR2 sequences are SQVTM and ANQGSEA. The CDR3 DNA reads as TGCAGCGTTTTGAAGGGGAACACTGAAGCTTTCTTT. Its translation is CSVLKGNTEAFF. Full variable domain (remainder filled in from reference TRBV29-1 and TRBJ1-1): SAVISQKPSRDICQRGTSLTIQCQVDSQVTMMFWYRQQPGQSLTLIATANQGSEATYESGFVIDKFPISRPNLTFSTLTVSNMSPEDSSIYLCSVLKGNTEAFFGQGTRLTVV.

The chain links TRBV7-2 to TRBJ2-1; D gene ambiguous. CDR3 length equals 14 residues. Looked up from germline, CDR1 is SGHTA and CDR2 is FQGNSA. Trimming left V 10 bases short and J 7 bases short, with 20 bases between. Here the CDR3 DNA reads TGTGCCACACTATCCGGGCCCCTCGAGAATGAGCAGTTCTTC. Translated: CATLSGPLENEQFF.

This chain joins TRBV18 and TRBJ1-1; D may be TRBD1 (6 bases). Trimming left V 4 bases short and J 1 base short, with 13 bases between. This CDR3 is built from 15 residues. Germline CDR1 KGHSH, CDR2 LQKENI. Here the CDR3 DNA reads TGTGCCAGCTCACTCGAGCGGGACACGAACACTGAAGCTTTCTTT. Translation gives CASSLERDTNTEAFF.